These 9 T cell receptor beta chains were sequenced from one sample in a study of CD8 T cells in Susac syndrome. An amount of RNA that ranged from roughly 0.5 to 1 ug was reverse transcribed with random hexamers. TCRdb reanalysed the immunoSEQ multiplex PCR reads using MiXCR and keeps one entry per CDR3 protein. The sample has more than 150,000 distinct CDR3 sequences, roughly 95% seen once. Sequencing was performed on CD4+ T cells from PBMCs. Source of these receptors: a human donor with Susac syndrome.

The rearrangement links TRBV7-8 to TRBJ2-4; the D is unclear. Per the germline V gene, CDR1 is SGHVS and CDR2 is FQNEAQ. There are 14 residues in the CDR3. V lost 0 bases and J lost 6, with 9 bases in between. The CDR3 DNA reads TGTGCCAGCAGCTTAGCGGGGATCGGAAACATTCAGTACTTC. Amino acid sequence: CASSLAGIGNIQYF.

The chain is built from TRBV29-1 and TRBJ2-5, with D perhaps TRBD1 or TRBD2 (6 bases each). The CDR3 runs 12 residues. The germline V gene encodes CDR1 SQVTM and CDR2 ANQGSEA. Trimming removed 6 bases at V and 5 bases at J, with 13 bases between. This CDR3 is CSVRTGAETQYF. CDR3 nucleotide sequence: TGCAGCGTCCGGACGGGGGCGGAGACCCAGTACTTC.

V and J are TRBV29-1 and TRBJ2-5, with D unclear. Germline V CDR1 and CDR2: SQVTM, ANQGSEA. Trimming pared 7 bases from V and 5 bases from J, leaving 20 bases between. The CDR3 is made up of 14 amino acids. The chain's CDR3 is CSAPLKVSEETQYF. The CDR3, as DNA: TGCAGCGCTCCTTTGAAGGTGTCCGAGGAGACCCAGTACTTC.

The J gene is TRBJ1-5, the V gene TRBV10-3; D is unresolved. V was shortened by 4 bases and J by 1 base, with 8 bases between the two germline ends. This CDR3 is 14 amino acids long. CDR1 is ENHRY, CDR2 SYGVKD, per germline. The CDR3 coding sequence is TGTGCCATCAGTGCTCGGCAGAGCAATCAGCCCCAGCATTTT. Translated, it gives CAISARQSNQPQHF.

The CDR3 is CASSPDRGDEQFF. The CDR3 DNA sequence: TGTGCCAGCAGCCCAGACAGGGGTGATGAGCAGTTCTTC. The chain is built from TRBV7-3 and TRBJ2-1; 8 nucleotides align to TRBD1. V shed 5 bases, J shed 8 bases, and the junction held 5 bases outside the gene matches. Germline values: CDR1 SGHTA, CDR2 FQGTGA. The CDR3 has 13 residues.

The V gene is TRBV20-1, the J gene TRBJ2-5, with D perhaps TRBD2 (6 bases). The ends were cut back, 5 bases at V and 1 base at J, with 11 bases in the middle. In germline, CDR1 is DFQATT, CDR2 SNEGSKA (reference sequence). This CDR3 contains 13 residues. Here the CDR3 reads CSAARGTQETQYF. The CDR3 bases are TGCAGTGCTGCGCGGGGAACCCAAGAGACCCAGTACTTC.

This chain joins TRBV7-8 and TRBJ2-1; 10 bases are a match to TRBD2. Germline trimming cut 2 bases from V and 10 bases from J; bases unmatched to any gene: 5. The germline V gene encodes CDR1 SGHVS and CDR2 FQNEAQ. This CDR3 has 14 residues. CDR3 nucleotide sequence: TGTGCCAGCAGCTTAAGAAGTAGCGGGGGGGAGCAGTTCTTC. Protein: CASSLRSSGGEQFF.

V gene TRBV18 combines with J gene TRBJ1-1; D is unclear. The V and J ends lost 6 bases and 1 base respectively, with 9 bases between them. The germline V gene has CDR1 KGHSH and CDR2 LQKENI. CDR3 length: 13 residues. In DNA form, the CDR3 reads TGTGCCAGCTCCTCCGCGGGGAACACTGAAGCTTTCTTT. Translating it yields CASSSAGNTEAFF.

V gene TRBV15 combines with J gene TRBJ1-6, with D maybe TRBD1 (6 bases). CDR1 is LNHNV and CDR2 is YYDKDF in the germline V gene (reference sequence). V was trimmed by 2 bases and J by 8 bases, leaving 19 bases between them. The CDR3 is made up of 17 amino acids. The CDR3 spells CATSRTLSRSGDSPLHF. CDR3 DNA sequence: TGTGCCACCAGCAGAACACTATCAAGGTCAGGGGATTCACCCCTCCACTTT.